Below, 5 T cell receptor beta chains from the same sample are listed, as sequenced in a study of cytomegalovirus exposure and HLA in healthy donors. PCR used 60 Vbeta primers and 13 Jbeta primers. TCRdb's copy holds only in-frame clones and misses some; the assay was immunoSEQ multiplex PCR. Of about 70,000 clones listed, roughly 90% are singletons. The source material was PBMCs. The receptors originated from a woman aged 25-40 years in good health and CMV-seronegative.

The rearrangement joins TRBV5-1 to TRBJ1-5; tentative D call: TRBD1 (6 bases). Germline CDR1 and CDR2: SGHRS and YFSETQ. The germline V and J ends were trimmed by 4 bases and 2 bases, with 10 bases remaining between them. There are 14 residues in the CDR3. The chain's CDR3 is CASSPDSGNQPQHF. The CDR3 DNA sequence: TGCGCCAGCAGCCCGGACAGCGGCAATCAGCCCCAGCATTTT.

CDR3 DNA sequence: TGCGCCAGCAGCCAAGGGGGAAGAGGAACAGGGGCAAACTATGGCTACACCTTC. This encodes CASSQGGRGTGANYGYTF. The chain couples TRBV4-1 to TRBJ1-2, with 7 bases aligning to TRBD1. The germline V gene encodes CDR1 MGHRA and CDR2 YSYEKL. This CDR3 comprises 18 residues. The ends lost 1 base at V and 2 bases at J; junction bases unmatched: 13.

This clone was counted between two and nine times. The gene calls are TRBV4-1 and TRBJ1-5; possible D gene TRBD1, 5 bases. The V end was cut by 3 bases, the J end by 5 bases, with 14 bases between. The CDR3 is 15 amino acids. Per the germline V gene, CDR1 is MGHRA and CDR2 is YSYEKL. CDR3 DNA: TGCGCCAGCAGCCACGCCGACAGAGACGATCAGCCCCAGCATTTT. Its protein product is CASSHADRDDQPQHF.

The V call is TRBV28, the J call TRBJ2-7; TRBD2 matches at 7 bases. The CDR3 length is 15 residues. V lost 4 bases, J lost 2 bases, and 8 bases stayed unmatched. CDR1 MDHEN and CDR2 SYDVKM come from the germline V gene. The CDR3 region has the DNA TGTGCCAGCAGTTCAAGCGGGACTCCTGCCTACGAGCAGTACTTC. This sequence encodes CASSSSGTPAYEQYF.

V and J are TRBV30 and TRBJ1-1; D may be TRBD1 (6 bases). The CDR3 covers 15 residues. Trimming took off 5 bases at V and 0 bases at J, with 16 bases between the two ends. Germline values: CDR1 GTSNPN, CDR2 SVGIG (reference sequence). The CDR3: CAWVTGRGVNTEAFF. In nucleotides, the CDR3 is TGTGCCTGGGTGACGGGGAGGGGGGTGAACACTGAAGCTTTCTTT.